These 14 T cell receptor beta chains were sequenced from one sample in a study of CD8 T cells in Susac syndrome. Random hexamers primed reverse transcription of about 0.45 to 1 ug RNA. TCRdb called the immunoSEQ multiplex PCR reads again in MiXCR, with one record for every CDR3 protein. The top ten hold just under 0.095% of the sample, which has 190,000 or so distinct CDR3 sequences, about 96% seen once. Sample: CD4+ T cells from PBMCs. These receptors came from a human donor with multiple sclerosis.

The rearrangement links TRBV30 to TRBJ2-7; weak D call: TRBD1 (5 bases). Germline V gene data show CDR1 as GTSNPN and CDR2 as SVGIG (reference sequence). Trimming took 5 bases from V and 4 from J, leaving 12 bases between them. This CDR3 contains 12 residues. The CDR3, as DNA: TGTGCCTGGGCCCCAGGGTTTTACGAGCAGTACTTC. Translation: CAWAPGFYEQYF.

The genes are TRBV5-4 and TRBJ1-2; the match to TRBD1 covers 8 bases. V shed 5 bases and J 5 bases; nucleotides not matched to a gene: 11. This CDR3 has 15 residues. Germline CDR1 reads SGHNT; CDR2 reads YYREEE (reference sequence). In DNA form, the CDR3 reads TGTGCCAGCAGTCTATCAGGGGGCGCTGGGTATGGCTACACCTTC. Its translation: CASSLSGGAGYGYTF.

V gene TRBV3-1 combines with J gene TRBJ2-4; D uncertain. In germline, CDR1 is LGHDT, CDR2 YNNKEL (reference sequence). V was trimmed by 1 base and J by 15 bases, leaving 13 bases between them. The CDR3 loop spans 12 amino acids. DNA for the CDR3: TGTGCCAGCAGCCAAGCGGGTGGAATTGGGTACTTC. It codes for CASSQAGGIGYF.

This rearrangement joins TRBV20-1 to TRBJ2-1, with D uncertain. The CDR3 runs to 13 residues. V dropped 3 bases and J dropped 4 bases, with 10 bases sitting between them. Per the germline V gene, CDR1 is DFQATT and CDR2 is SNEGSKA (reference sequence). The chain's CDR3 is CSASRGPYNEQFF. CDR3 coding DNA: TGCAGTGCTAGCCGAGGACCGTACAATGAGCAGTTCTTC.

In nucleotides, the CDR3 is TGCAGTGCTAGGGATGAGGAGACCCAGTACTTC. It yields the protein CSARDEETQYF. The chain uses TRBV20-1 and TRBJ2-5, with D uncertain. Trimming cost V 3 bases and J 5 bases, with 7 bases left between them. Germline CDR1 and CDR2: DFQATT and SNEGSKA (reference sequence). This CDR3 has 11 amino acids.

This clonotype was counted a single time. CDR3 loop: CASSLAAHEQYF. Here the CDR3 DNA reads TGTGCCAGCAGCTTAGCTGCGCACGAGCAGTACTTC. The V gene is TRBV7-9, the J gene TRBJ2-7; no clear D. CDR3 length: 12 amino acids. Germline assignment: CDR1 SEHNR and CDR2 FQNEAQ (reference sequence). The ends were cut back, 0 bases at V and 5 bases at J, with 5 bases in the middle.

The V gene is TRBV30, the J gene TRBJ1-2; D gene uncertain. Germline assignment: CDR1 GTSNPN and CDR2 SVGIG (reference sequence). This CDR3 has 15 residues. V shed 0 bases and J shed 6 bases, with 17 bases lying between them. CDR3 in amino acids: CAWSVGSPAPDGYTF. The CDR3 nucleotides are TGTGCCTGGAGTGTAGGGAGCCCCGCACCGGATGGCTACACCTTC.

The chain links TRBV12-3 or TRBV12-4 to TRBJ1-5; 7 bases map to TRBD1. J was trimmed by 3 bases and V by 8 bases; bases with no gene match: 4. This CDR3 is built from 13 residues. CDR3 DNA: TGTGCCAGCGGCGGACAGGACAATCAGCCCCAGCATTTT. Its protein is CASGGQDNQPQHF.

The rearrangement uses TRBV24-1 and TRBJ2-1, with 7 bases identical to TRBD2. Germline CDR1 is KGHDR and CDR2 is SFDVKD. Losses at the gene ends were 4 bases for V and 14 bases for J; bases not matched to a gene: 7. The CDR3 is 12 amino acids. The CDR3 coding sequence is TGTGCCACCAGTGACCGGACTAGTCTAGAGTTCTTC. Protein product: CATSDRTSLEFF.

The genes are TRBV20-1 and TRBJ2-5; 12 positions match TRBD2. V gave up 5 bases and J gave up 4 bases; unmatched junction bases: 5. This CDR3 spans 14 amino acids. From germline, CDR1 is DFQATT and CDR2 SNEGSKA (reference sequence). CDR3 sequence (DNA): TGCAGTGCTGGCGGACTAGCGGGGATAGAGACCCAGTACTTC. Its translation: CSAGGLAGIETQYF.

This chain connects TRBV27 to TRBJ1-2; unclear D gene. CDR1 and CDR2 (germline): MNHEY, SMNVEV (reference sequence). The CDR3 runs to 11 residues. V dropped 6 bases and J dropped 7 bases, with 9 bases sitting between them. Written as DNA, the CDR3 is TGTGCCAGCAGGATGAGTGGTGGCTACACCTTC. This gives the protein CASRMSGGYTF.

The chain is built from TRBV12-3 or TRBV12-4 and TRBJ2-7; 8 bases are shared with TRBD1. The CDR3 totals 14 residues. Unmatched junction bases numbered 4, after V lost 1 base and J lost 5 bases. The DNA for the CDR3 is TGTGCCAGCAGTTTAGGGACAGGGCTCCACGAGCAGTACTTC. Translated, it gives CASSLGTGLHEQYF.

V and J are TRBV12-3 or TRBV12-4 and TRBJ2-1; TRBD1 or TRBD2 may be the D gene (5 bases each). The length of the CDR3 is 13 residues. V lost 6 bases and J lost 7, with 13 bases in between. The CDR3 DNA is TGTGCCAGCAGACGGGACGGAGTGAATGAGCAGTTCTTC. It translates to CASRRDGVNEQFF.

This chain links TRBV20-1 with TRBJ1-4; a weak D match, TRBD1 (5 bases). Per germline, CDR1 DFQATT and CDR2 SNEGSKA (reference sequence). The CDR3 runs to 12 residues. The V end lost 6 bases, the J end lost 2 bases, and 7 bases lay between the germline ends. CDR3 bases: TGCAGTGCCGGGGGGACTAATGAAAAACTGTTTTTT. It translates to CSAGGTNEKLFF.